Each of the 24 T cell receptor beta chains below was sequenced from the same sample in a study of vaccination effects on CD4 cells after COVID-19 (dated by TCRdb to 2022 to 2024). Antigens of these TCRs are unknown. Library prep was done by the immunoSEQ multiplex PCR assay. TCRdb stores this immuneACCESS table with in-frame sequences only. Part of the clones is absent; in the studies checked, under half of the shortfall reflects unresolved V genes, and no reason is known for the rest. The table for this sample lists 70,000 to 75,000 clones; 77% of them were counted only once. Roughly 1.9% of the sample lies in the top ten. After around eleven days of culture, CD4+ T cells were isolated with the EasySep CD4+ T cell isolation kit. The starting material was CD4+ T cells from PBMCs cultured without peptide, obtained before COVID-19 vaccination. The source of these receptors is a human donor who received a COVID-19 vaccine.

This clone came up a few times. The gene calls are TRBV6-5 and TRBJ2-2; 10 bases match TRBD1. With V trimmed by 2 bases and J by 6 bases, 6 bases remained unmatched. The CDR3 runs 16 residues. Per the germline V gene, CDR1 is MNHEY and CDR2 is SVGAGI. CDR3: CASSYGQGQGPGELFF. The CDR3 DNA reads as TGTGCCAGCAGTTACGGACAGGGACAGGGGCCCGGGGAGCTGTTTTTT.

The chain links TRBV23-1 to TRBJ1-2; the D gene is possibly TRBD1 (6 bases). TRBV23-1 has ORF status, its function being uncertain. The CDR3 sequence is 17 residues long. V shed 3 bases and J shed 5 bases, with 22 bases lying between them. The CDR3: CASSHYLRRGADYGYTF. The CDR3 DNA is TGCGCCAGCAGTCATTACCTCAGACGGGGGGCGGATTATGGCTACACCTTC.

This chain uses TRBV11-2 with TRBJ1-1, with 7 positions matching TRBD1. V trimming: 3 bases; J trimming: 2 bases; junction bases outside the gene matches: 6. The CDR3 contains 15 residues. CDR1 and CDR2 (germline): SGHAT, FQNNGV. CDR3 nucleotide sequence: TGTGCCAGCAGCTTGCGAGGGGGCCTTAACACTGAAGCTTTCTTT. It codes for CASSLRGGLNTEAFF.

The CDR3 here is CASSLWGGTNEKLFF. The CDR3 bases are TGTGCCAGCAGTTTATGGGGGGGTACTAATGAAAAACTGTTTTTT. V is TRBV28 and J is TRBJ1-4, with a possible D match to TRBD1 (5 bases). The V and J ends lost 0 bases and 2 bases respectively, with 7 bases between them. The CDR3 runs 15 residues. CDR1 MDHEN and CDR2 SYDVKM come from the germline V gene.

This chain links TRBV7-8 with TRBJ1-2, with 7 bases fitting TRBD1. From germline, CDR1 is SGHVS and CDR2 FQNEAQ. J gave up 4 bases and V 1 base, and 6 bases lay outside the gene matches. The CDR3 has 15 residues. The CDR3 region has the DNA TGTGCCAGCAGCTTAGTTCAGGGGGTGGCCTATGGCTACACCTTC. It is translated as CASSLVQGVAYGYTF.

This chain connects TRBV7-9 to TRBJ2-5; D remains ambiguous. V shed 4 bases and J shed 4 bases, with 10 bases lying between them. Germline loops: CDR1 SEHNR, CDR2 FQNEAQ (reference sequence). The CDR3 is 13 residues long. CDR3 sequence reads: CASSSGVLETQYF. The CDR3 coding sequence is TGTGCCAGCAGCTCTGGGGTATTAGAGACCCAGTACTTC.

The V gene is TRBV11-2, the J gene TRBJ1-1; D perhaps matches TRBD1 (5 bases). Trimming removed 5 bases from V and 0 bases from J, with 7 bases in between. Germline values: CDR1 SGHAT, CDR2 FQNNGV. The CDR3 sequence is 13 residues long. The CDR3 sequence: CASSRQMNTEAFF. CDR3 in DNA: TGTGCCAGCAGCCGACAGATGAACACTGAAGCTTTCTTT.

CDR3 protein: CASFQTNTGELFF. Here the CDR3 DNA reads TGTGCCAGCTTCCAGACGAACACCGGGGAGCTGTTTTTT. The chain joins TRBV5-5 to TRBJ2-2; D is ambiguous. The CDR3 sequence is 13 residues long. Germline assignment: CDR1 SGHKS and CDR2 YYEKEE (reference sequence). V was pared by 7 bases and J by 0 bases, with 7 bases between.

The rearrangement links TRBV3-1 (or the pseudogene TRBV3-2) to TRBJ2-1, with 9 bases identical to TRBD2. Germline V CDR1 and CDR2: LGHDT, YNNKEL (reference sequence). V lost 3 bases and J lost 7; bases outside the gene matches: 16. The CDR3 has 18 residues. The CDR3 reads CASSHRLLAGLYLNEQFF. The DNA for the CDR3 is TGTGCCAGCAGCCACCGTCTCCTAGCGGGGCTTTACTTAAATGAGCAGTTCTTC.

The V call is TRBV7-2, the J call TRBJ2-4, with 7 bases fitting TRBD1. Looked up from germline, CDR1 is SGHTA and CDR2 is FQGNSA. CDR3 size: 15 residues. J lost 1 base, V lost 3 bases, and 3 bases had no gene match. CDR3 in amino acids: CASSFDRVAKNIQYF. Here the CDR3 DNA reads TGTGCCAGCAGCTTCGACAGGGTCGCCAAAAACATTCAGTACTTC.

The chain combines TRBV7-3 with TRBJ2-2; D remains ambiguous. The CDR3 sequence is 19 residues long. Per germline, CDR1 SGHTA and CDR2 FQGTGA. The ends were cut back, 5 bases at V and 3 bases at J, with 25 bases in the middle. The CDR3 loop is CASSLIPAISPGYTGELFF. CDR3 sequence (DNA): TGTGCCAGCAGCCTCATACCCGCCATTTCACCCGGGTACACCGGGGAGCTGTTTTTT.

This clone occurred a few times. CDR3: CASSYTGGSNQPQHF. CDR3 bases: TGTGCCAGCAGCTACACAGGGGGGAGCAATCAGCCCCAGCATTTT. The chain combines TRBV6-6 with TRBJ1-5; 8 bases are shared with TRBD1. Germline values: CDR1 MNHNY, CDR2 SVGAGI (reference sequence). The trim removed 6 bases at V and 1 base at J, leaving 5 bases unmatched. The CDR3 runs to 15 residues.

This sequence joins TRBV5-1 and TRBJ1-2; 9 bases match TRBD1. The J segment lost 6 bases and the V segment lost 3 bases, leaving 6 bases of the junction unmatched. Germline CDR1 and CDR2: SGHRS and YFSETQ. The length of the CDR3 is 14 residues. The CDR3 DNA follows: TGCGCCAGCAGCTCGGGACAGGGTTTCGATGGCTACACCTTC. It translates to CASSSGQGFDGYTF.

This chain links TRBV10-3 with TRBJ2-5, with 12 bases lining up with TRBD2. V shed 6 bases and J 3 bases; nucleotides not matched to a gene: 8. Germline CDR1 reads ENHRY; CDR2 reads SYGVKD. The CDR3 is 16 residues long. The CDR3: CAIRPGLAGGEETQYF. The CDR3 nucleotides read TGTGCCATCAGGCCTGGGCTAGCGGGGGGGGAAGAGACCCAGTACTTC.

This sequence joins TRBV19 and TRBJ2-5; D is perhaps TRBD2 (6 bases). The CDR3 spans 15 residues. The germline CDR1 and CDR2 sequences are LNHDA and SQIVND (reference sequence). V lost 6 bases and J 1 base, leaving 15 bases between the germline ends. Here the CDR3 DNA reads TGTGCCAGTAGGGCTAGCGAGTGGGTCCAAGAGACCCAGTACTTC. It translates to CASRASEWVQETQYF.

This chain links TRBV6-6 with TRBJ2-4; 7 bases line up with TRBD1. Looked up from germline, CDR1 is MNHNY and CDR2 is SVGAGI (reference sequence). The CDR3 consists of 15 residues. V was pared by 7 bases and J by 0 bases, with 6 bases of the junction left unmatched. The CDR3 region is CASTKGTVAKNIQYF. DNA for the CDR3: TGTGCCAGCACCAAGGGGACAGTAGCCAAAAACATTCAGTACTTC.

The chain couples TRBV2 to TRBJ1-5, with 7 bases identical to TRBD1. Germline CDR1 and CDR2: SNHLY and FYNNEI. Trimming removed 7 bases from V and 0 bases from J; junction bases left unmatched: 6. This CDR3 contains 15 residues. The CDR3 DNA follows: TGTGCCAGCAAGGGGACAGCGGGTAGCAATCAGCCCCAGCATTTT. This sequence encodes CASKGTAGSNQPQHF.

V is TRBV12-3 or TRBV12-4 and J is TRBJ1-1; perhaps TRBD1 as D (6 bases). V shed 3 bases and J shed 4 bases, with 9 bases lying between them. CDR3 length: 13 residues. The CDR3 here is CASSFGRGTEAFF. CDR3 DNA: TGTGCCAGCAGTTTTGGCAGGGGCACTGAAGCTTTCTTT.

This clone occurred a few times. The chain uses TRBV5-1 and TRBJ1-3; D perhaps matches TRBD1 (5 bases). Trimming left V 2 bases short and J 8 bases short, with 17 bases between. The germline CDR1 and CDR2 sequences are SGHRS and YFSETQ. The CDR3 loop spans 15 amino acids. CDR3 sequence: CASSLTGTSGDTIYF. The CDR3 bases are TGCGCCAGCAGCTTAACCGGGACTTCGGGGGACACCATATATTTT.

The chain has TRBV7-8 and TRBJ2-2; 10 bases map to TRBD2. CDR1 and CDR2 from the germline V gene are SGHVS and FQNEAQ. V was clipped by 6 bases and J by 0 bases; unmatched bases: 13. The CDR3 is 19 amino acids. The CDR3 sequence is CASRQELAGELANTGELFF. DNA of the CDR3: TGTGCCAGCAGACAGGAGCTAGCGGGGGAACTTGCGAACACCGGGGAGCTGTTTTTT.

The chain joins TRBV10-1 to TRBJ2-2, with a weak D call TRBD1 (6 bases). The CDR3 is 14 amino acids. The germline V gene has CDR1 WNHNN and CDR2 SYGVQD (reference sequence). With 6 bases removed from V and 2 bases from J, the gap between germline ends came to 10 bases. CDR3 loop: CASRMGANTGELFF. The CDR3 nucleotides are TGCGCCAGCAGGATGGGGGCAAACACCGGGGAGCTGTTTTTT.

The CDR3 loop reads CASSPQGADGYTF. The DNA of the CDR3 is TGTGCCAGCAGCCCCCAGGGGGCGGATGGCTACACCTTC. The rearrangement links TRBV7-2 to TRBJ1-2; 8 bases are shared with TRBD1. This CDR3 has 13 residues. Per the germline V gene, CDR1 is SGHTA and CDR2 is FQGNSA. V trimming: 5 bases; J trimming: 6 bases; junction bases outside the gene matches: 5.

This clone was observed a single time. This chain's CDR3 is CASSPRLQETQYF. CDR3 nucleotide sequence: TGTGCCAGCAGCCCGCGACTCCAAGAGACCCAGTACTTC. The gene calls are TRBV7-9 and TRBJ2-5; D gene uncertain. The ends were cut back, 5 bases at V and 1 base at J, with 8 bases in the middle. This CDR3 region has 13 residues. CDR1 is SEHNR, CDR2 FQNEAQ, per germline (reference sequence).

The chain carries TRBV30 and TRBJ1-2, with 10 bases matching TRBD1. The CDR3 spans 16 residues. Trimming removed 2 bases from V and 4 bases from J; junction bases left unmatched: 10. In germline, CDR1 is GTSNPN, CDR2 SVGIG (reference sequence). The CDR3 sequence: CAWSIPGTGVIYGYTF. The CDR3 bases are TGTGCCTGGAGTATCCCCGGGACAGGGGTAATCTATGGCTACACCTTC. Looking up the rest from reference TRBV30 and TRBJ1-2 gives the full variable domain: SQTIHQWPATLVQPVGSPLSLECTVEGTSNPNLYWYRQAAGRGLQLLFYSVGIGQISSEVPQNLSASRPQDRQFILSSKKLLLSDSGFYLCAWSIPGTGVIYGYTFGSGTRLTVV.